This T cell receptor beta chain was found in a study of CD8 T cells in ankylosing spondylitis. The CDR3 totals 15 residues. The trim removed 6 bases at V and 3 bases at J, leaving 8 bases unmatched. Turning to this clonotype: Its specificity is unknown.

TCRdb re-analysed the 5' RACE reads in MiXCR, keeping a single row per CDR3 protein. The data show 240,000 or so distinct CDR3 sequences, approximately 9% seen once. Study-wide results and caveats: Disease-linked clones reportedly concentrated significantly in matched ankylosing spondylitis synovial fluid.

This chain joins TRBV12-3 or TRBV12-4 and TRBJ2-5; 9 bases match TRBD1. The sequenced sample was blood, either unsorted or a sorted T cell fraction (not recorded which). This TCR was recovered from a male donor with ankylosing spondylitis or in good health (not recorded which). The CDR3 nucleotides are TGTGCCAGCAGCCCCGCCCGGACAGGGGAAGAGACCCAGTACTTC. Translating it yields CASSPARTGEETQYF.